This T cell receptor beta chain stems from a study of identical twins. Each CDR3 protein is one row after TCRdb ran MiXCR on the 5' RACE reads. The sample yields 200,000 to 250,000 distinct CDR3 sequences, 9.5% to 15% seen once. CDR1 is MDHEN, CDR2 SYDVKM, per germline. This CDR3 is built from 16 residues. Trimming removed 2 bases at V and 6 bases at J, with 17 bases between. With regard to this clonotype: What it binds is not known.

Findings and limits, study-wide: There was more out-of-frame TCR alpha sharing in monozygotic twins than models estimated. Cord blood beta clonotypes that were abundant carried fewer insertions, and memory repertoires showed no such trend. Compared with unrelated sharing, twin-shared out-of-frame alpha sequences had more low-probability sequences.

This sample also belongs to another study, concerning yellow fever vaccine responses in identical twins.

The sequenced sample was memory (CD45RO+) T cells sorted from blood. The V and J genes are TRBV28 and TRBJ1-5, with a tentative D call TRBD1 (5 bases). The origin of this receptor is a woman in her late teens or twenties in good health. The CDR3 bases are TGTGCCAGCAGTTTAGGTGGTGCCGGGGGAAGTCAGCCCCAGCATTTT. Its protein product is CASSLGGAGGSQPQHF.